This TCR beta chain is drawn from a study of blood T cell repertoires in COVID-19. V dropped 0 bases and J dropped 2 bases, with 5 bases sitting between them. Germline CDR1 is SGHRS and CDR2 is YFSETQ. The CDR3 totals 13 residues. Here immunoSEQ multiplex PCR was the method, and the copy in TCRdb shows in-frame clones only, minus some. Of 100,000 to 150,000 clones in the sample, over 70% were seen once. This chain joins TRBV5-1 and TRBJ1-2; no clear D. The receptor was isolated from a woman aged 45 to 65 with acute or convalescent COVID-19. Sequencing was performed on peripheral blood. Written as DNA, the CDR3 is TGCGCCAGCAGCTTGGCGCAGAACTATGGCTACACCTTC. Its translation is CASSLAQNYGYTF.